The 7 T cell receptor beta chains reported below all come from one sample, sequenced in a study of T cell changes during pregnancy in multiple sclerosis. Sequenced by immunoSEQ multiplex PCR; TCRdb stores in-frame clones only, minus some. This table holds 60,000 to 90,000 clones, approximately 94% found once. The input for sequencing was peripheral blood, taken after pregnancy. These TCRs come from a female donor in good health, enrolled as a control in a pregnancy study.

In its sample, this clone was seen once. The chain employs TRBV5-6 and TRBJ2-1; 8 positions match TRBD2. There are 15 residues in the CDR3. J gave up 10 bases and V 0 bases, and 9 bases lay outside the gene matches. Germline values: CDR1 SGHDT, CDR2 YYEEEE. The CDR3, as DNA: TGTGCCAGCAGCTTGGGTGGGACTAGATTTTACGAGCAGTTCTTC. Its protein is CASSLGGTRFYEQFF.

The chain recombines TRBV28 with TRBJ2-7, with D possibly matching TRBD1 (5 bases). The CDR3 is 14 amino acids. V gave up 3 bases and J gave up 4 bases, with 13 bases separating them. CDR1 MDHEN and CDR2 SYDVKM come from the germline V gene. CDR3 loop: CASSFSGYDYEQYF. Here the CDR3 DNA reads TGTGCCAGCAGTTTTTCAGGGTACGATTACGAGCAGTACTTC.

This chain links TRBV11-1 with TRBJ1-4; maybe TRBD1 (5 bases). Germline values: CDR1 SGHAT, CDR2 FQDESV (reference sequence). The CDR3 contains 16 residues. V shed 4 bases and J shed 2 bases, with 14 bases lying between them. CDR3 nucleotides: TGTGCCAGCAGCTCGCCGACGGGGGTTACTAATGAAAAACTGTTTTTT. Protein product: CASSSPTGVTNEKLFF.

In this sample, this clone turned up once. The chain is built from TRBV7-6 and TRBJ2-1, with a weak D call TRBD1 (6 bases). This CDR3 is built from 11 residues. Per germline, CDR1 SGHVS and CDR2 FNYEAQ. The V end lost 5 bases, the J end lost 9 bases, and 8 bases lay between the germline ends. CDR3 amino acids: CASSARGEQFF. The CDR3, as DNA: TGTGCCAGCAGCGCCAGGGGTGAGCAGTTCTTC.

The DNA of the CDR3 is TGTGCCAGCAGCTTAATCTACGGGGGAGCCGGGGAGCTGTTTTTT. Translated, it gives CASSLIYGGAGELFF. The V and J genes are TRBV7-3 and TRBJ2-2; TRBD2 might be the D (6 bases). This CDR3 is built from 15 residues. V was clipped by 1 base and J by 6 bases, with 12 bases between them. Germline CDR1 SGHTA, CDR2 FQGTGA.

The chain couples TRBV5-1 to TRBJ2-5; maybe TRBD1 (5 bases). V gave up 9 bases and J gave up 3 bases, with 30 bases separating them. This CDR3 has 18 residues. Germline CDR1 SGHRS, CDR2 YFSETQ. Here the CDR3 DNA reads TGCGCCACCGATAACCATACTGCCATGAAAGACAGAGAAGAGACCCAGTACTTC. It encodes CATDNHTAMKDREETQYF.

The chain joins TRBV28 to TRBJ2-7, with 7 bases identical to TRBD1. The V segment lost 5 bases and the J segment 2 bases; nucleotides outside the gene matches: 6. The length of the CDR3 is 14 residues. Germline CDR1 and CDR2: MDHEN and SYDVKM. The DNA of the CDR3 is TGTGCCAGCAGTAGGCCCGGGACAGCCTACGAGCAGTACTTC. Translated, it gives CASSRPGTAYEQYF.